These 32 T cell receptor beta chains were sequenced from one sample in a study of T cells in Graves' hyperthyroidism and ophthalmopathy. TCR beta CDR3 regions were amplified from RNA. The HTBI set primed first-round TCR CDR3 RT-PCR. A single record per CDR3 protein comes from TCRdb applying MiXCR to the multiplex PCR reads. Among 600,000 to 650,000 distinct CDR3 sequences, about a sixth were seen once, and the ten largest hold around 4%. Sequencing was carried out using blood. The receptors shown here come from a woman in her twenties or thirties with Graves' hyperthyroidism.

V usage is TRBV27 and J usage is TRBJ2-7; TRBD2 aligns across 9 bases. J was trimmed by 4 bases and V by 7 bases; bases with no gene match: 5. Germline CDR1 and CDR2: MNHEY and SMNVEV (reference sequence). CDR3 length: 13 amino acids. Written as DNA, the CDR3 is TGTGCCAGCATGCTTAGCGGGAGTTACGAGCAGTACTTC. It specifies CASMLSGSYEQYF.

This clonotype was counted at least ten times. This rearrangement joins TRBV18 to TRBJ2-1; D perhaps matches TRBD1 (6 bases). Germline V gives CDR1 KGHSH, CDR2 LQKENI. Trimming took off 7 bases at V and 9 bases at J, with 22 bases between the two ends. The CDR3 extends over 15 amino acids. This CDR3 is CASFTGTQMESEQFF. The CDR3 nucleotides are TGTGCCAGCTTTACCGGGACACAAATGGAGAGTGAGCAGTTCTTC.

The table lists this clonotype with many counts. V is TRBV6-2 or TRBV6-3 and J is TRBJ1-5, with 7 bases aligning to TRBD1. The ends lost 7 bases at V and 0 bases at J; junction bases unmatched: 6. The CDR3 runs 15 residues. Germline CDR1 is MNHEY and CDR2 is SVGEGT. The CDR3 loop reads CASTPTGTSNQPQHF. The CDR3 DNA reads TGTGCCAGCACCCCGACAGGGACTAGCAATCAGCCCCAGCATTTT.

This clonotype was detected only a few times. V and J are TRBV20-1 and TRBJ2-5; D unresolved. The CDR3 extends over 13 amino acids. V lost 5 bases to trimming and J lost 2 bases, with 12 bases between them. Germline CDR1 reads DFQATT; CDR2 reads SNEGSKA (reference sequence). The CDR3 nucleotides read TGCAGTGCTCCCTTCCGGTTACAAGAGACCCAGTACTTC. Amino acid sequence: CSAPFRLQETQYF.

The genes are TRBV5-8 and TRBJ1-3; no definite D call. The ends were cut back, 0 bases at V and 0 bases at J, with 10 bases in the middle. Looked up from germline, CDR1 is SGHTS and CDR2 is YDEGEE. The CDR3 is 16 amino acids. The CDR3 spells CASSLVLHSSGNTIYF. DNA of the CDR3: TGTGCCAGCAGCTTGGTTTTACACAGCTCTGGAAACACCATATATTTT.

This clonotype was picked up many times. This rearrangement joins TRBV19 to TRBJ2-7, with 7 bases fitting TRBD2. The CDR3 is 15 amino acids. Germline loops: CDR1 LNHDA, CDR2 SQIVND (reference sequence). V was pared by 5 bases and J by 0 bases, with 7 bases of the junction left unmatched. The CDR3 protein is CASSYGLVGSYEQYF. CDR3 nucleotide sequence: TGTGCCAGTAGTTACGGACTAGTCGGCTCCTACGAGCAGTACTTC.

This clonotype was counted at least ten times. The chain combines TRBV27 with TRBJ2-5; 9 nucleotides agree with TRBD1. With 7 bases clipped from V and 3 bases from J, the junction kept 6 bases outside the gene matches. This CDR3 is built from 14 residues. Germline loops: CDR1 MNHEY, CDR2 SMNVEV (reference sequence). In DNA, the CDR3 is TGTGCCAGCAAAGAACAGGGGGCGAAAGAGACCCAGTACTTC. Residues: CASKEQGAKETQYF.

V usage is TRBV4-1 and J usage is TRBJ2-1; TRBD1 matches 7 bases. The germline V gene has CDR1 MGHRA and CDR2 YSYEKL. The CDR3 has 15 residues. Trimming took 1 base from V and 4 from J; bases not matched to a gene: 4. CDR3 sequence: CASSQAEQGYNEQFF. For the CDR3, the DNA is TGCGCCAGCAGCCAAGCCGAACAGGGGTACAATGAGCAGTTCTTC.

Of note for this clonotype: A much larger clone differs by one base, so this may be a read error. The chain employs TRBV5-5 and TRBJ2-1; D is unresolved. Germline V lookup: CDR1 SGHKS, CDR2 YYEKEE (reference sequence). The CDR3 extends over 13 amino acids. The CDR3, as DNA: TGTGCCGGCAGTGTGACTTCCACCCGGGAGCAGTTCTTC. This sequence encodes CAGSVTSTREQFF.

The rearrangement links TRBV4-3 to TRBJ2-3; D unclear. The CDR3 sequence is 15 residues long. Trimming took off 2 bases at V and 1 base at J, with 10 bases between the two ends. CDR1 and CDR2 (germline): LGHNA, YSLEER. CDR3 in amino acids: CASSQLSTRTDTQYF. The CDR3 region has the DNA TGCGCCAGCAGCCAACTCTCGACCCGCACAGATACGCAGTATTTT.

This chain connects TRBV5-1 to TRBJ2-6; no firm D call. The ends were cut back, 1 base at V and 2 bases at J, with 7 bases in the middle. Germline V gene lookup returns CDR1 SGHRS and CDR2 YFSETQ. The CDR3 contains 15 residues. The CDR3 region has the DNA TGCGCCAGCAGCTTGCCGGGTACTGGGGCCAACGTCCTGACTTTC. Its protein is CASSLPGTGANVLTF.

Many counts were recorded for this clonotype. The junction does not match germline at one end; this may be a read error. The chain recombines TRBV2 with TRBJ1-5; 10 bases agree with TRBD1. CDR1 and CDR2 (germline): SNHLY, FYNNEI. The CDR3 is 14 residues long. The CDR3 here is CASSEGTGDQPQHF. The CDR3 nucleotides are TGTGCCAGCAGCGAAGGGACAGGGGACCAGCCCCAGCATTTT. Using reference TRBV2 and TRBJ1-5 for the parts outside the CDR3, the full variable domain is EPEVTQTPSHQVTQMGQEVILRCVPISNHLYFYWYRQILGQKVEFLVSFYNNEISEKSEIFDDQFSVERPDGSNFTLKIRSTKLEDSAMYFCASSEGTGDQPQHFGDGTRLSIL.

In nucleotides, the CDR3 is TGTGCCAGCAGTTACGGAGGGGGAGGAAATGAAAAACTGTTTTTT. Translation: CASSYGGGGNEKLFF. The rearrangement links TRBV6-5 to TRBJ1-4; weak D call: TRBD1 (6 bases). CDR1 is MNHEY, CDR2 SVGAGI, per germline. CDR3 length: 15 amino acids. V lost 2 bases, J lost 5 bases, and 12 bases lay in between.

This clonotype has more than one count but fewer than ten. J is TRBJ2-7 and V is TRBV5-6, with 9 bases lining up with TRBD1. J gave up 3 bases and V 1 base, and 8 bases lay outside the gene matches. CDR1 SGHDT and CDR2 YYEEEE come from the germline V gene. The CDR3 is made up of 16 amino acids. As DNA, the CDR3 is TGTGCCAGCAGCTTGTCCCCAGGGACAGGGATCTACGAGCAGTACTTC. As protein: CASSLSPGTGIYEQYF.

The sample holds a few counts of this clonotype. V usage is TRBV3-1 and J usage is TRBJ2-5; no reliable D call. CDR1 is LGHDT and CDR2 is YNNKEL in the germline V gene (reference sequence). Trimming stripped 11 bases from V and 0 bases from J, with 13 bases between. CDR3 length equals 13 residues. DNA of the CDR3: TGTGCCGGGTTGACTGAGTACCAAGAGACCCAGTACTTC. It is translated as CAGLTEYQETQYF.

This clonotype was seen many times. The gene calls are TRBV10-2 and TRBJ1-1; D gene ambiguous. Per the germline V gene, CDR1 is WSHSY and CDR2 is SAAADI. V was cut by 3 bases and J by 7 bases, with 15 bases left in between. The CDR3 is made up of 14 amino acids. The CDR3 loop reads CASSETAGYLEAFF. CDR3 coding DNA: TGCGCCAGCAGTGAAACGGCGGGTTATCTTGAAGCTTTCTTT.

This clonotype was observed many times. The chain employs TRBV28 and TRBJ2-7; D not certain. Germline V CDR1 and CDR2: MDHEN, SYDVKM. V lost 4 bases and J lost 3, with 13 bases in between. The CDR3 has 14 residues. The CDR3 nucleotides are TGTGCCAGCAGTTCCCTTATTCCCAACTACGAGCAGTACTTC. Its translation: CASSSLIPNYEQYF.

This clonotype came up many times. The V gene is TRBV20-1, the J gene TRBJ1-3; D is perhaps TRBD1 (6 bases). The CDR3 extends over 13 amino acids. Germline V gives CDR1 DFQATT, CDR2 SNEGSKA (reference sequence). V lost 6 bases, J lost 9 bases, and 18 bases lay in between. The CDR3 is CSARDNRPGTIYF. In nucleotides, the CDR3 is TGCAGTGCCAGGGACAACCGTCCAGGCACCATATATTTT.

Regarding this clonotype: Its ends do not fully match the called genes, so a read error is possible. V is TRBV18 and J is TRBJ2-1, with 9 bases that match TRBD2. There are 16 residues in the CDR3. Germline V gives CDR1 KGHSH, CDR2 LQKENI. The CDR3 loop is CVSSPPKREAYNEQFF. In DNA, the CDR3 is TGTGTCAGCTCACCACCCAAGCGGGAGGCCTACAATGAGCAGTTCTTC.

There are a few counts of this clonotype. The rearrangement links TRBV7-9 to TRBJ2-7; 8 nucleotides match TRBD2. V lost 5 bases, J lost 2 bases, and 8 bases stayed unmatched. Germline V gene data show CDR1 as SEHNR and CDR2 as FQNEAQ (reference sequence). The CDR3 contains 15 residues. CDR3 nucleotides: TGTGCCAGCAGCCAAGTGAGCGGGGGACCCTACGAGCAGTACTTC. Residues: CASSQVSGGPYEQYF.

The table lists this clonotype with many counts. The CDR3: CASSLGVGVIKDTQYF. CDR3 coding DNA: TGTGCCAGCAGCTTGGGTGTGGGAGTAATTAAAGATACGCAGTATTTT. This chain joins TRBV5-4 and TRBJ2-3; D is possibly TRBD2 (5 bases). This CDR3 spans 16 amino acids. The V end lost 0 bases, the J end lost 5 bases, and 16 bases lay between the germline ends. Per germline, CDR1 SGHNT and CDR2 YYREEE (reference sequence). Drawing the rest from reference TRBV5-4 and TRBJ2-3, the complete variable domain is ETGVTQSPTHLIKTRGQQVTLRCSSQSGHNTVSWYQQALGQGPQFIFQYYREEENGRGNFPPRFSGLQFPNYSSELNVNALELDDSALYLCASSLGVGVIKDTQYFGPGTRLTVL.

This clonotype was detected only a few times. The chain couples TRBV25-1 to TRBJ1-1; D perhaps matches TRBD1 (5 bases). The CDR3 is 12 residues long. V dropped 2 bases and J dropped 5 bases, with 6 bases sitting between them. Per germline, CDR1 MGHDK and CDR2 SYGVNS. The CDR3: CASSEPGTEAFF. DNA of the CDR3: TGTGCCAGCAGTGAACCAGGGACTGAAGCTTTCTTT.

This clonotype was observed at least ten times. CDR3 in amino acids: CASSLQGRVINEQFF. CDR3 in DNA: TGTGCCAGCAGCCTACAGGGGAGGGTCATCAATGAGCAGTTCTTC. This chain joins TRBV11-1 and TRBJ2-1; D may match TRBD1 or TRBD2 (7 bases each). CDR3 length: 15 amino acids. Germline CDR1 reads SGHAT; CDR2 reads FQDESV (reference sequence). The ends were cut back, 5 bases at V and 6 bases at J, with 17 bases in the middle.

This clonotype was recorded at least ten times. The V and J genes are TRBV29-1 and TRBJ1-1, with a possible D match to TRBD1 (5 bases). V was shortened by 6 bases and J by 1 base, with 12 bases between the two germline ends. The germline gives CDR1 SQVTM, CDR2 ANQGSEA. This CDR3 comprises 13 residues. The CDR3 nucleotides read TGCAGCGTCCCCATCACAGGGAACACTGAAGCTTTCTTT. It specifies CSVPITGNTEAFF.

This clonotype has a count of ten or more. This chain links TRBV10-3 with TRBJ2-7; a possible D gene is TRBD1 (6 bases). Trimming left V 6 bases short and J 0 bases short, with 9 bases between. The V gene's germline CDR1 is ENHRY and CDR2 SYGVKD. The CDR3 length is 13 residues. CDR3 protein: CAIRGQSSYEQYF. In DNA, the CDR3 is TGTGCCATCAGAGGACAGTCCTCCTACGAGCAGTACTTC.

This clonotype has at least ten counts. The V call is TRBV28, the J call TRBJ1-4; 7 nucleotides line up with TRBD1. J was trimmed by 5 bases and V by 6 bases; bases with no gene match: 6. Germline-derived CDR1 and CDR2 are MDHEN and SYDVKM. The CDR3 contains 14 residues. The CDR3 reads CASSTGTENEKLFF. CDR3 nucleotides: TGTGCCAGCAGCACGGGGACAGAGAATGAAAAACTGTTTTTT.

To note about this clonotype: A read error is possible here, since a much larger clone lies one base away. The rearrangement uses TRBV2 and TRBJ2-1; 7 nucleotides align to TRBD1. V lost 6 bases and J lost 10; bases outside the gene matches: 12. Per germline, CDR1 SNHLY and CDR2 FYNNEI. CDR3 length: 14 amino acids. The CDR3, as DNA: TGTGCCAGCAGCGCCCGGGACAGCTCTCACGAGCAGTTCTTC. Its translation: CASSARDSSHEQFF. The variable domain in full, completed from reference TRBV2 and TRBJ2-1, reads EPEVTQTPSHQVTQMGQEVILRCVPISNHLYFYWYRQILGQKVEFLVSFYNNEISEKSEIFDDQFSVERPDGSNFTLKIRSTKLEDSAMYFCASSARDSSHEQFFGPGTRLTVL.

Ten or more counts support this clonotype. Given a much more abundant clone one base away, this may be a read error. V and J are TRBV12-3 or TRBV12-4 and TRBJ1-1; D unresolved. The CDR3 sequence is 13 residues long. V lost 3 bases and J 1 base, leaving 6 bases between the germline ends. DNA for the CDR3: TGTGCCAGCAGTTTTAAGGGGAACACTGAAGCTTTCTTT. Translating gives CASSFKGNTEAFF.

There are many counts of this clonotype. The J gene is TRBJ2-7, the V gene TRBV2; possibly TRBD1 for D (5 bases). This CDR3 comprises 13 residues. V was pared by 8 bases and J by 1 base, with 12 bases between. CDR1 is SNHLY, CDR2 FYNNEI, per germline. The CDR3 region has the DNA TGTGCCAGCCTACCAGGGAATTCCTACGAGCAGTACTTC. Its translation is CASLPGNSYEQYF.

Only a few counts were recorded for this clonotype. The chain combines TRBV20-1 with TRBJ2-1; weak D call: TRBD2 (5 bases). Germline values: CDR1 DFQATT, CDR2 SNEGSKA (reference sequence). With 4 bases removed from V and 1 base from J, the gap between germline ends came to 11 bases. CDR3 size: 14 residues. CDR3 DNA sequence: TGCAGTGCTACAATCACGGGATCCTACAATGAGCAGTTCTTC. Its translation: CSATITGSYNEQFF.

Ten or more counts support this clonotype. The chain couples TRBV7-2 to TRBJ2-7; D not resolved. Trimming left V 5 bases short and J 3 bases short, with 8 bases between. CDR1 is SGHTA, CDR2 FQGNSA, per germline. CDR3 length equals 12 residues. The CDR3 reads CASSPDFYEQYF. The CDR3 nucleotides read TGTGCCAGCAGCCCCGACTTCTACGAGCAGTACTTC.

This clonotype was observed a handful of times. This chain connects TRBV7-3 to TRBJ2-7, with D hard to call. The CDR3 is 12 amino acids. Germline CDR1 SGHTA, CDR2 FQGTGA. The germline V and J ends were trimmed by 2 bases and 9 bases, with 11 bases remaining between them. In nucleotides, the CDR3 is TGTGCCAGCAGCTTATCCCACGTGGGGCAGTACTTC. Translating it yields CASSLSHVGQYF.